The 9 T cell receptor beta chains below all came from one sample that was sequenced in a study of T cell repertoires in cytomegalovirus infection. TCRdb passed the reads through MiXCR, listing each CDR3 protein once. This table has nearly 650,000 distinct CDR3 sequences, 20% to 25% appearing once. The sample taken for sequencing was CD8+ T cells from PBMCs. These receptors were taken from a human donor in good health (CMV status not recorded). Some clones in this sample may be carry-over from other donors' samples.

The count of this clonotype is one. Just one base apart from a much larger clone, this may be a read error. The chain joins TRBV7-9 to TRBJ2-5; the match to TRBD1 covers 7 bases. Germline loops: CDR1 SEHNR, CDR2 FQNEAQ (reference sequence). With V trimmed by 7 bases and J by 3 bases, 8 bases remained unmatched. The CDR3 loop spans 14 amino acids. CDR3 loop: CASNTGVRKETQYF. In nucleotides, the CDR3 is TGTGCCAGCAATACAGGGGTCCGCAAAGAGACCCAGTACTTC.

This clonotype was seen only a few times. The genes are TRBV4-3 and TRBJ1-3, with a weak D call TRBD1 (5 bases). With 0 bases removed from V and 0 bases from J, the gap between germline ends came to 6 bases. The V gene's germline CDR1 is LGHNA and CDR2 YSLEER. The length of the CDR3 is 15 residues. CDR3 sequence reads: CASSQDDSSGNTIYF. CDR3 coding DNA: TGCGCCAGCAGCCAAGATGACAGCTCTGGAAACACCATATATTTT.

This clonotype was detected ten times or more. The chain carries TRBV7-2 and TRBJ1-2, with no clear D. Trimming took off 5 bases at V and 7 bases at J, with 14 bases between the two ends. The germline gives CDR1 SGHTA, CDR2 FQGNSA. CDR3 size: 13 residues. The chain's CDR3 is CASSPGSSLGYTF. For the CDR3, the DNA is TGTGCCAGCAGCCCCGGGTCCTCCCTTGGCTACACCTTC. Full variable domain (remainder filled in from reference TRBV7-2 and TRBJ1-2): GAGVSQSPSNKVTEKGKDVELRCDPISGHTALYWYRQSLGQGLEFLIYFQGNSAPDKSGLPSDRFSAERTGGSVSTLTIQRTQQEDSAVYLCASSPGSSLGYTFGSGTRLTVV.

V gene TRBV20-1 combines with J gene TRBJ2-5, with 11 bases that match TRBD2. The CDR3 is made up of 18 amino acids. Germline CDR1 DFQATT, CDR2 SNEGSKA (reference sequence). The ends lost 6 bases at V and 4 bases at J; junction bases unmatched: 19. In DNA form, the CDR3 reads TGCAGTGCCGACCTCCTTAGCGGGGGGGATATTTGGGGAGAGACCCAGTACTTC. Amino acids: CSADLLSGGDIWGETQYF.

The sample holds a few counts of this clonotype. V usage is TRBV29-1 and J usage is TRBJ2-5; D gene ambiguous. This CDR3 is 10 amino acids long. V gave up 7 bases and J gave up 4 bases, with 7 bases separating them. CDR1 and CDR2 from the germline V gene are SQVTM and ANQGSEA. CDR3 sequence reads: CSDGGETQYF. CDR3 nucleotide sequence: TGCAGCGACGGCGGAGAGACCCAGTACTTC.

This clonotype was seen at least ten times. The chain combines TRBV7-9 with TRBJ2-5; 7 nucleotides align to TRBD1. Per the germline V gene, CDR1 is SEHNR and CDR2 is FQNEAQ (reference sequence). J lost 5 bases, V lost 4 bases, and 13 bases had no gene match. The CDR3 is 16 amino acids. In DNA form, the CDR3 reads TGTGCCAGCAGCTCCCCCGGGACAGCCTTGAGGGAGACCCAGTACTTC. This gives the protein CASSSPGTALRETQYF.

This clonotype has ten or more counts. The chain uses TRBV6-2 or TRBV6-3 and TRBJ2-7, with 7 nucleotides matching TRBD1. CDR1 MNHEY and CDR2 SVGEGT come from the germline V gene. The CDR3 runs to 13 residues. The trim removed 8 bases at V and 5 bases at J, leaving 9 bases unmatched. DNA of the CDR3: TGTGCCAGCGCGACAGGGTTTCCCCACGAGCAGTACTTC. Residues: CASATGFPHEQYF.

In the case of this clonotype: The CDR3 does not close with the conserved phenylalanine or tryptophan, likely indicating a read error. The J gene is TRBJ2-5, the V gene TRBV7-2; tentatively, D is TRBD2 (7 bases). V was cut by 1 base and J by 2 bases, with 8 bases left in between. There are 14 residues in the CDR3. CDR1 SGHTA and CDR2 FQGNSA come from the germline V gene. The CDR3: CASSLEGGQETQYI. The CDR3, as DNA: TGTGCCAGCAGCTTAGAGGGGGGGCAAGAGACCCAGTACATC.

The V and J genes are TRBV20-1 and TRBJ2-7, with 7 positions matching TRBD1. Trimming at V came to 0 bases and at J to 1 base, leaving 6 bases not matched to a gene. Germline assignment: CDR1 DFQATT and CDR2 SNEGSKA (reference sequence). The CDR3 is 15 residues long. CDR3: CSAREPGQISYEQYV. CDR3 DNA: TGCAGTGCTAGAGAGCCGGGACAGATATCCTACGAGCAGTACGTC.